These 27 T cell receptor beta chains were sequenced from one sample in a study of radiotherapy plus CTLA-4 blockade in lung cancer. Assay: immunoSEQ multiplex PCR; the TCRdb copy retains only in-frame clones and omits some. In the table there are roughly 93,000 clones, 82% of which are singletons. The source was peripheral blood, collected from a patient treated with radiotherapy plus ipilimumab. The receptors stem from a human donor with non-small cell lung cancer who had a partial response to radiotherapy plus ipilimumab.

The chain has TRBV7-2 and TRBJ2-7; D call uncertain. The CDR3 covers 12 residues. Germline CDR1 is SGHTA and CDR2 is FQGNSA. Trimming cost V 1 base and J 6 bases, with 7 bases left between them. The CDR3 region has the DNA TGTGCCAGCAGCTTAGATAACACCGAGCAGTACTTC. It codes for CASSLDNTEQYF.

This rearrangement joins TRBV5-5 to TRBJ2-7; D is unclear. This CDR3 region has 12 residues. Germline CDR1 and CDR2: SGHKS and YYEKEE (reference sequence). The V gene lost 5 bases and the J gene lost 5 bases, with 11 bases spanning the gap. CDR3 nucleotide sequence: TGTGCCAGCAGATTAGACGAGGACGAGCAGTACTTC. Encoded protein: CASRLDEDEQYF.

J is TRBJ2-7 and V is TRBV5-1, with TRBD1 matching 7 bases. CDR1 SGHRS and CDR2 YFSETQ come from the germline V gene. The CDR3 sequence is 14 residues long. With V trimmed by 3 bases and J by 2 bases, 5 bases remained unmatched. CDR3 amino acids: CASSYRQGTYEQYF. The CDR3 nucleotides are TGCGCCAGCAGCTACCGACAGGGAACCTACGAGCAGTACTTC.

This chain's CDR3 is CASSFRRRTGVDGELFF. The CDR3 coding sequence is TGTGCCAGCAGTTTTAGAAGGCGGACAGGGGTTGACGGGGAGCTGTTTTTT. This chain joins TRBV27 and TRBJ2-2, with 9 bases identical to TRBD1. The ends lost 3 bases at V and 7 bases at J; junction bases unmatched: 12. The CDR3 is 17 amino acids. Per the germline V gene, CDR1 is MNHEY and CDR2 is SMNVEV (reference sequence).

This clone was counted a few times. The chain links TRBV7-2 to TRBJ2-1; 11 nucleotides align to TRBD2. V dropped 4 bases and J dropped 6; count of bases not matched to a gene: 14. Germline V gives CDR1 SGHTA, CDR2 FQGNSA. The CDR3 covers 18 residues. The CDR3 is CASSSRGARLAGSNEQFF. As DNA, the CDR3 is TGTGCCAGCAGCTCTAGGGGGGCGAGACTAGCGGGATCCAATGAGCAGTTCTTC.

This sequence joins TRBV15 and TRBJ1-2; 9 positions agree with TRBD1. The J segment lost 4 bases and the V segment lost 3 bases, leaving 9 bases of the junction unmatched. Germline V lookup: CDR1 LNHNV, CDR2 YYDKDF (reference sequence). The CDR3 is made up of 16 amino acids. DNA for the CDR3: TGTGCCACCAGCAGGGACCCGGGACAGGGACCCTATGGCTACACCTTC. It specifies CATSRDPGQGPYGYTF. The full variable domain, its missing parts supplied by reference TRBV15 and TRBJ1-2, is DAMVIQNPRYQVTQFGKPVTLSCSQTLNHNVMYWYQQKSSQAPKLLFHYYDKDFNNEADTPDNFQSRRPNTSFCFLDIRSPGLGDTAMYLCATSRDPGQGPYGYTFGSGTRLTVV.

The V call is TRBV21-1, the J call TRBJ2-1; TRBD2, as called in the table, went unchecked against the DNA. TRBV21-1 is noted as a pseudogene. This CDR3 contains 16 residues. The CDR3 bases are TGTGCCAGCAGCAAGGGTCGGACTGCTGACAACAATGAGCAGTTCTTC. This sequence encodes CASSKGRTADNNEQFF.

The V and J genes are TRBV30 and TRBJ1-1, with D possibly matching TRBD1 (6 bases). The V gene lost 2 bases and the J gene lost 3 bases, with 16 bases spanning the gap. This CDR3 is 15 amino acids long. CDR1 is GTSNPN, CDR2 SVGIG, per germline (reference sequence). The CDR3 coding sequence is TGTGCCTGGAGTACCACAGGGAGGGCCGACACTGAAGCTTTCTTT. This translates into CAWSTTGRADTEAFF.

The J gene is TRBJ1-5, the V gene TRBV7-2; 9 bases align to TRBD1. The V gene's germline CDR1 is SGHTA and CDR2 FQGNSA. The CDR3 consists of 14 residues. V gave up 4 bases and J gave up 6 bases; unmatched junction bases: 4. The chain's CDR3 is CASSSTGGPQPQHF. The CDR3 DNA reads TGTGCCAGCAGCTCCACAGGGGGCCCTCAGCCCCAGCATTTT.

This clone was picked up a small number of times. DNA of the CDR3: TGTGCCAGCAGCTATAGGGACAGCTCCTACGAGCAGTACTTC. Translating it yields CASSYRDSSYEQYF. This sequence joins TRBV13 and TRBJ2-7; TRBD1 agrees at 7 bases. CDR3 size: 14 residues. CDR1 and CDR2 from the germline V gene are PRHDT and FYEKMQ (reference sequence). V shed 4 bases and J 0 bases; nucleotides not matched to a gene: 3.

The rearrangement joins TRBV4-1 to TRBJ1-4; 8 bases agree with TRBD1. Germline CDR1 and CDR2: MGHRA and YSYEKL. With 0 bases clipped from V and 8 bases from J, the junction kept 8 bases outside the gene matches. This CDR3 comprises 16 residues. The CDR3 is CASSQDLSRGREKLFF. As DNA, the CDR3 is TGCGCCAGCAGCCAAGATTTAAGCAGGGGGCGAGAAAAACTGTTTTTT.

This rearrangement joins TRBV19 to TRBJ2-2; 14 positions match TRBD2. The J segment lost 3 bases and the V segment lost 6 bases, leaving 6 bases of the junction unmatched. In germline, CDR1 is LNHDA, CDR2 SQIVND (reference sequence). The CDR3 sequence is 17 residues long. The CDR3 coding sequence is TGTGCCAGTAGCGGACTAGCGGGAGGATCGGACACCGGGGAGCTGTTTTTT. This sequence encodes CASSGLAGGSDTGELFF.

The V and J genes are TRBV2 and TRBJ2-5; 11 nucleotides agree with TRBD1. With 7 bases clipped from V and 3 bases from J, the junction kept 4 bases outside the gene matches. Germline V gene data show CDR1 as SNHLY and CDR2 as FYNNEI. The CDR3 extends over 14 amino acids. CDR3 in amino acids: CASIRDRGKETQYF. In DNA, the CDR3 is TGTGCCAGCATCCGGGACAGGGGGAAAGAGACCCAGTACTTC.

The V and J genes are TRBV5-1 and TRBJ2-5; perhaps TRBD2 as D (6 bases). The V gene lost 2 bases and the J gene lost 5 bases, with 13 bases spanning the gap. This CDR3 is 14 amino acids long. CDR1 SGHRS and CDR2 YFSETQ come from the germline V gene. The chain's CDR3 is CASSFEGGRETQYF. DNA of the CDR3: TGCGCCAGCAGCTTTGAGGGAGGAAGGGAGACCCAGTACTTC.

The chain recombines TRBV28 with TRBJ2-3; TRBD2 matches 13 bases. This CDR3 has 17 amino acids. Trimming took 6 bases from V and 9 from J; bases not matched to a gene: 15. The germline gives CDR1 MDHEN, CDR2 SYDVKM. In DNA form, the CDR3 reads TGTGCCAGCAGCCAAACTAGCGGGAGGGCCGGGGGGGGCACGCAGTATTTT. Its protein is CASSQTSGRAGGGTQYF.

This chain uses TRBV7-2 with TRBJ1-1, with D unresolved. V was trimmed by 1 base and J by 5 bases, leaving 11 bases between them. The CDR3 runs 14 residues. CDR1 is SGHTA, CDR2 FQGNSA, per germline. CDR3 DNA sequence: TGTGCCAGCAGCTTAGTCTGGGCGAATACTGAAGCTTTCTTT. It yields the protein CASSLVWANTEAFF.

In nucleotides, the CDR3 is TGTGCCTGGAGCAAAGGGACAGGGACTGAGCAGTACTTC. Translating it yields CAWSKGTGTEQYF. V gene TRBV30 combines with J gene TRBJ2-7, with TRBD1 matching over 9 bases. From germline, CDR1 is GTSNPN and CDR2 SVGIG (reference sequence). Unmatched junction bases numbered 7, after V lost 3 bases and J lost 7 bases. The CDR3 is 13 residues long.

The rearrangement links TRBV5-5 to TRBJ1-5, with unresolved D. The V and J ends lost 0 bases and 4 bases respectively, with 8 bases between them. CDR1 SGHKS and CDR2 YYEKEE come from the germline V gene (reference sequence). The CDR3 is made up of 14 amino acids. This CDR3 reads CASSLVGENQPQHF. Written as DNA, the CDR3 is TGTGCCAGCAGCTTGGTAGGAGAGAATCAGCCCCAGCATTTT.

The V gene is TRBV6-5, the J gene TRBJ2-3; D possibly corresponds to TRBD1 (5 bases). Germline V gene sequence: CDR1 MNHEY, CDR2 SVGAGI. CDR3 length: 15 residues. V lost 0 bases and J 8 bases, leaving 15 bases between the germline ends. For the CDR3, the DNA is TGTGCCAGCAGTTACTCCCAGGGCACCCTTTTTACGCAGTATTTT. It is translated as CASSYSQGTLFTQYF.

The chain couples TRBV7-6 to TRBJ2-7, with D possibly matching TRBD1 (6 bases). Germline V gene sequence: CDR1 SGHVS, CDR2 FNYEAQ. Trimming pared 5 bases from V and 3 bases from J, leaving 11 bases between. This CDR3 has 13 residues. The CDR3 bases are TGTGCCAGCAGCCTTGGACAGTTCTACGAGCAGTACTTC. Its translation: CASSLGQFYEQYF.

In nucleotides, the CDR3 is TGTGCCAGCAGTAAGGGGCAAGGGGACTCGTACTTC. Its translation: CASSKGQGDSYF. This chain joins TRBV28 and TRBJ2-5; D might be TRBD2 (6 bases). This CDR3 is built from 12 residues. V lost 5 bases to trimming and J lost 13 bases, with 17 bases between them. Germline V gene lookup returns CDR1 MDHEN and CDR2 SYDVKM.

The V gene is TRBV18, the J gene TRBJ1-4; 7 bases align to TRBD1. Germline assignment: CDR1 KGHSH and CDR2 LQKENI. The CDR3 length is 15 residues. The ends lost 4 bases at V and 3 bases at J; junction bases unmatched: 5. The CDR3 sequence is CASSRGQAPNEKLFF. The CDR3 DNA reads as TGTGCCAGCTCACGCGGACAGGCTCCTAATGAAAAACTGTTTTTT.

This clone has ten or more counts. V is TRBV18 and J is TRBJ1-2; D might be TRBD1 (6 bases). V lost 6 bases to trimming and J lost 6 bases, with 11 bases between them. Germline V gives CDR1 KGHSH, CDR2 LQKENI. CDR3 length equals 12 residues. The CDR3 DNA sequence: TGTGCCAGCTCGAACAACAGGGATGGCTACACCTTC. Protein: CASSNNRDGYTF.

V and J are TRBV2 and TRBJ1-1, with D maybe TRBD1 (5 bases). The CDR3 loop spans 14 amino acids. Trimming stripped 5 bases from V and 3 bases from J, with 13 bases between. Germline V CDR1 and CDR2: SNHLY, FYNNEI. The CDR3 here is CASSTSREDTEAFF. CDR3 bases: TGTGCCAGCAGTACGAGCAGGGAGGACACTGAAGCTTTCTTT.

The chain joins TRBV28 to TRBJ2-3; the match to TRBD2 covers 9 bases. Losses at the gene ends were 9 bases for V and 4 bases for J; bases not matched to a gene: 11. Germline CDR1 MDHEN, CDR2 SYDVKM. The CDR3 contains 15 residues. The CDR3 protein is CASLEASGMADTQYF. CDR3 nucleotides: TGTGCCAGTCTCGAAGCTAGCGGGATGGCAGATACGCAGTATTTT.

The chain has TRBV7-3 and TRBJ2-1; D is undetermined. Germline values: CDR1 SGHTA, CDR2 FQGTGA. The CDR3 runs to 16 residues. Trimming cost V 5 bases and J 0 bases, with 14 bases left between them. The CDR3 nucleotides are TGTGCCAGCAGCCCGTCCCTCAGTTACTCCTACAATGAGCAGTTCTTC. Amino acid sequence: CASSPSLSYSYNEQFF.

V usage is TRBV10-1 and J usage is TRBJ2-1; 14 nucleotides agree with TRBD2. V lost 3 bases to trimming and J lost 9 bases; unmatched junction nucleotides: 7. The CDR3 length is 16 residues. Germline values: CDR1 WNHNN, CDR2 SYGVQD (reference sequence). For the CDR3, the DNA is TGCGCCAGCAGTGACCCCGGACTAGCGGGAGGCGGTGAGCAGTTCTTC. Translation gives CASSDPGLAGGGEQFF.